What follows describes a single T cell receptor (beta chain). Its antigen is as yet unknown. It was with 60 Vbeta and 13 Jbeta primers that the PCR ran. The protocol was immunoSEQ multiplex PCR, while the TCRdb copy is restricted to in-frame clones and leaves out a portion. This sample carries roughly 140,000 clones, 60% to 85% of them seen once, and the ten largest clones take about 5.9%. This sample stems from a study of cytomegalovirus exposure and HLA in healthy donors. The CDR3 runs 14 residues. From germline, CDR1 is ENHRY and CDR2 SYGVKD. V gave up 2 bases and J gave up 7 bases, with 12 bases separating them. Notes on the study in general: In a later analysis, TCR beta V- and J-gene trimming showed a link to a missense DCLRE1C variant. In vitro experiments confirmed that three CMV-associated chains were specific for CMV antigens. Cytomegalovirus status was reportedly diagnosed by the classifier with high specificity and sensitivity.

The chain has TRBV10-3 and TRBJ1-5; no clear D. Sequencing used PBMCs. This TCR came from a man aged 45-60 years in good health and CMV-seropositive. CDR3 DNA: TGTGCCATCAGTGAGACTAGATCGGGCCAGCCCCAGCATTTT. Amino acid sequence: CAISETRSGQPQHF.